Presented here are 19 T cell receptor beta chains from one specimen sequenced in a study of blood T cells in healthy people across ages. With a J-beta primer mix and a sample-barcoded 5' primer, a second PCR ran 7 to 11 cycles. Each CDR3 protein gets one entry after TCRdb re-called the 5' RACE reads with MiXCR. The table records about 400,000 distinct CDR3 sequences, 52% of them present only once. The specimen sequenced was blood. Source of these receptors: a man in his 60s in good health.

This clonotype has a count of ten or more. This clone may be a read error of a much larger clone one base away. The J gene is TRBJ1-4, the V gene TRBV29-1; D ambiguous. V was clipped by 7 bases and J by 7 bases, with 10 bases between them. The CDR3 covers 11 residues. Germline V gene lookup returns CDR1 SQVTM and CDR2 ANQGSEA. This CDR3 reads CSGVRGEKLFF. The CDR3 region has the DNA TGCAGCGGTGTTCGGGGTGAAAAACTGTTTTTT.

In its sample, this clonotype was seen a few times. This rearrangement joins TRBV11-2 to TRBJ2-2; no reliable D call. Germline V CDR1 and CDR2: SGHAT, FQNNGV. V lost 4 bases to trimming and J lost 2 bases, with 8 bases between them. The CDR3 totals 14 residues. CDR3 coding DNA: TGTGCCAGCAGCTGGAGTCTTAACACCGGGGAGCTGTTTTTT. Its protein is CASSWSLNTGELFF.

The V and J genes are TRBV20-1 and TRBJ2-7; 8 bases match TRBD2. The CDR3 loop spans 14 amino acids. The ends lost 6 bases at V and 3 bases at J; junction bases unmatched: 10. Germline V gene sequence: CDR1 DFQATT, CDR2 SNEGSKA (reference sequence). This chain's CDR3 is CSAPGVAGNYEQYF. CDR3 sequence (DNA): TGCAGTGCCCCAGGAGTAGCGGGGAACTACGAGCAGTACTTC.

This clonotype was recorded a few times. This sequence joins TRBV6-5 and TRBJ2-7; no clear D. The germline V and J ends were trimmed by 2 bases and 4 bases, with 6 bases remaining between them. Per germline, CDR1 MNHEY and CDR2 SVGAGI. The CDR3 consists of 12 residues. This CDR3 is CASSYDRYEQYF. DNA of the CDR3: TGTGCCAGCAGTTACGATAGGTACGAGCAGTACTTC.

The chain joins TRBV7-8 to TRBJ2-7, with D possibly matching TRBD2 (6 bases). The V end was cut by 6 bases, the J end by 4 bases, with 13 bases between. The CDR3 loop spans 13 amino acids. The V gene's germline CDR1 is SGHVS and CDR2 FQNEAQ. CDR3 DNA: TGTGCCAGCAGTCAGGGAGGCAATTACGAGCAGTACTTC. Translation gives CASSQGGNYEQYF.

The gene calls are TRBV6-2 or TRBV6-3 and TRBJ2-7; D is uncertain. Trimming took 6 bases from V and 2 from J, leaving 14 bases between them. The CDR3 length is 14 residues. Germline V lookup: CDR1 MNHEY, CDR2 SVGEGT. CDR3 region: CASRSEARTYEQYF. The CDR3 coding sequence is TGTGCCAGCAGATCAGAGGCCAGGACCTACGAGCAGTACTTC.

The chain has TRBV4-3 and TRBJ2-1, with 12 nucleotides matching TRBD1. Germline V gene sequence: CDR1 LGHNA, CDR2 YSLEER. The CDR3 spans 15 residues. With V trimmed by 4 bases and J by 9 bases, 7 bases remained unmatched. Here the CDR3 reads CASSRDRGLVGEQFF. In nucleotides, the CDR3 is TGCGCCAGCAGCCGGGACAGGGGGCTGGTGGGTGAGCAGTTCTTC.

This clonotype has more than one count but fewer than ten. This chain links TRBV12-3 or TRBV12-4 with TRBJ2-7; TRBD1 aligns across 7 bases. The CDR3 is 15 amino acids. J gave up 4 bases and V 3 bases, and 9 bases lay outside the gene matches. CDR3 region: CASSFRQGGGYEQYF. The CDR3 coding sequence is TGTGCCAGCAGTTTTAGACAGGGTGGGGGATACGAGCAGTACTTC.

J is TRBJ1-2 and V is TRBV20-1; D is unclear. This CDR3 comprises 14 residues. Germline lookup yields CDR1 DFQATT and CDR2 SNEGSKA (reference sequence). The V end was cut by 0 bases, the J end by 4 bases, with 12 bases between. The DNA for the CDR3 is TGCAGTGCTAGAGATATGGACGCCAGCTATGGCTACACCTTC. It codes for CSARDMDASYGYTF.

This clonotype was counted at least ten times. This chain connects TRBV29-1 to TRBJ1-5; possibly TRBD1 for D (5 bases). Germline CDR1 is SQVTM and CDR2 is ANQGSEA. The germline V and J ends were trimmed by 6 bases and 1 base, with 7 bases remaining between them. The CDR3 contains 12 residues. The CDR3, as DNA: TGCAGCGTGGGGGGGAGCAATCAGCCCCAGCATTTT. Translation: CSVGGSNQPQHF.

This rearrangement joins TRBV20-1 to TRBJ1-5; 7 bases are shared with TRBD1. The V and J ends lost 3 bases and 1 base, in that order; junction bases with no gene match: 6. Germline V gene data show CDR1 as DFQATT and CDR2 as SNEGSKA (reference sequence). The CDR3 contains 15 residues. The DNA of the CDR3 is TGCAGTGCTAGTTCAGGGGGTGGAAGCAATCAGCCCCAGCATTTT. It specifies CSASSGGGSNQPQHF.

This chain links TRBV7-2 with TRBJ2-4; TRBD2 matches at 10 bases. The germline V gene encodes CDR1 SGHTA and CDR2 FQGNSA. The V segment lost 5 bases and the J segment 0 bases; nucleotides outside the gene matches: 13. CDR3 size: 19 residues. CDR3 amino acids: CASSLESLAGLIAKNIQYF. For the CDR3, the DNA is TGTGCCAGCAGCCTAGAGTCACTAGCGGGACTCATAGCCAAAAACATTCAGTACTTC.

This clonotype was detected only a few times. This chain connects TRBV5-1 to TRBJ2-1; 7 nucleotides line up with TRBD2. The V and J ends lost 4 bases and 4 bases, in that order; junction bases with no gene match: 5. The germline V gene encodes CDR1 SGHRS and CDR2 YFSETQ. This CDR3 has 14 residues. CDR3 DNA: TGCGCCAGCAGCCTTTCAGCGGGGTACAATGAGCAGTTCTTC. This encodes CASSLSAGYNEQFF.

This clonotype was seen more than once but under ten times. The rearrangement links TRBV30 to TRBJ2-5; D is perhaps TRBD1 (6 bases). The J call may be in error: the DNA end matches TRBJ2-7 better. This CDR3 is 13 amino acids long. CDR1 and CDR2 (germline): GTSNPN, SVGIG (reference sequence). The CDR3 is CAYKPDTGYEQYF. The CDR3 bases are TGTGCCTACAAACCCGATACAGGGTACGAGCAGTACTTC.

This sequence joins TRBV7-3 and TRBJ2-3; D call uncertain. Germline V CDR1 and CDR2: SGHTA, FQGTGA. V lost 4 bases and J 4 bases, leaving 9 bases between the germline ends. The CDR3 has 13 amino acids. The CDR3 spells CASSSRRSDTQYF. DNA for the CDR3: TGTGCCAGCAGCTCCCGAAGATCAGATACGCAGTATTTT.

J is TRBJ1-5 and V is TRBV7-2; maybe TRBD1 (5 bases). Germline V gives CDR1 SGHTA, CDR2 FQGNSA. CDR3 size: 15 residues. V lost 3 bases to trimming and J lost 2 bases, with 11 bases between them. The CDR3 sequence: CASSLEGLGNQPQHF. The CDR3 DNA is TGTGCCAGCAGCTTGGAGGGGCTGGGCAATCAGCCCCAGCATTTT.

The chain is built from TRBV29-1 and TRBJ2-5; 7 bases line up with TRBD2. The DNA end is more similar to TRBJ2-7, so the J call may be wrong. Germline V lookup: CDR1 SQVTM, CDR2 ANQGSEA. The CDR3 contains 11 residues. The CDR3 coding sequence is TGCAGCGTTGGAGCGGGGAACGAGCAGTACTTC. The encoded protein is CSVGAGNEQYF.

The CDR3 loop is CAWSNAGGLADTQYF. The DNA of the CDR3 is TGTGCCTGGAGTAACGCGGGAGGGTTGGCAGATACGCAGTATTTT. The chain has TRBV30 and TRBJ2-3; 9 positions match TRBD2. Germline-derived CDR1 and CDR2 are GTSNPN and SVGIG (reference sequence). V lost 2 bases and J lost 4; bases outside the gene matches: 7. The CDR3 runs 15 residues.

This rearrangement joins TRBV7-3 to TRBJ1-1; D is perhaps TRBD1 (5 bases). The CDR3 contains 16 residues. Germline V gene sequence: CDR1 SGHTA, CDR2 FQGTGA. V dropped 3 bases and J dropped 0 bases, with 14 bases sitting between them. CDR3 sequence reads: CASSFRPGGMNTEAFF. Here the CDR3 DNA reads TGTGCCAGCAGCTTCCGTCCCGGGGGGATGAACACTGAAGCTTTCTTT.